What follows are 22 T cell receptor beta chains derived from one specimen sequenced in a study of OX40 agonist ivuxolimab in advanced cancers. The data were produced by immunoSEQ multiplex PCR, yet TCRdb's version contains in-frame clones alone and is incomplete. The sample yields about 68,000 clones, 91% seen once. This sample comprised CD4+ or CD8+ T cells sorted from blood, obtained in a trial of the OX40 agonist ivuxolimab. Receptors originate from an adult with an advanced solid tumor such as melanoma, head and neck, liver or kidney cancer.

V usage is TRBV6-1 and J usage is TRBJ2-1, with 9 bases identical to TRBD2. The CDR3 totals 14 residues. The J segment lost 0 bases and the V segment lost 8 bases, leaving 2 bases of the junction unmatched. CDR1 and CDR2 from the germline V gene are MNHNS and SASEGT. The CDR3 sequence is CASRSGSSYNEQFF. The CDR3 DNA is TGTGCCAGCCGTAGCGGGAGCTCCTACAATGAGCAGTTCTTC.

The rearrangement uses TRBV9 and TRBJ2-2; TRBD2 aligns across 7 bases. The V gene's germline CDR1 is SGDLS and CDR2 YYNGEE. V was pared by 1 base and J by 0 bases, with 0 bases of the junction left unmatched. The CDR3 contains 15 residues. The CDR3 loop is CASSVLAANTGELFF. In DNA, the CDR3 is TGTGCCAGCAGCGTACTAGCGGCGAACACCGGGGAGCTGTTTTTT.

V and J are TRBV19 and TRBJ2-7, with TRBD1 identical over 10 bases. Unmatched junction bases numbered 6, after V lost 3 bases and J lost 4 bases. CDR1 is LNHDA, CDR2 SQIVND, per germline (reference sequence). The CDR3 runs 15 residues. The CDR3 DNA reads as TGTGCCAGTAGTATGAGCGGACAGGGGGGGTACGAGCAGTACTTC. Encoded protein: CASSMSGQGGYEQYF.

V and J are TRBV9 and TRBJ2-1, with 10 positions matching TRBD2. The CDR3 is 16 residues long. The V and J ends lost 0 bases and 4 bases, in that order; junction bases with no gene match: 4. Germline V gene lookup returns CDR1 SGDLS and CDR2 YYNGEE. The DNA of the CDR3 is TGTGCCAGCAGCGTAGCTAGCGGGAGTGGTTACAATGAGCAGTTCTTC. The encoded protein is CASSVASGSGYNEQFF.

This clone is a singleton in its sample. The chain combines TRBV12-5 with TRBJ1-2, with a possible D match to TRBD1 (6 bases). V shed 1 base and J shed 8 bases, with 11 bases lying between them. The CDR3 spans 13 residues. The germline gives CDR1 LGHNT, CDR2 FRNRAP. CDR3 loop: CASGLARGNGYTF. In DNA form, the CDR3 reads TGTGCTAGTGGTTTGGCTAGGGGGAACGGCTACACCTTC. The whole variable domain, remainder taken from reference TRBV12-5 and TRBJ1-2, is DARVTQTPRHKVTEMGQEVTMRCQPILGHNTVFWYRQTMMQGLELLAYFRNRAPLDDSGMPKDRFSAEMPDATLATLKIQPSEPRDSAVYFCASGLARGNGYTFGSGTRLTVV.

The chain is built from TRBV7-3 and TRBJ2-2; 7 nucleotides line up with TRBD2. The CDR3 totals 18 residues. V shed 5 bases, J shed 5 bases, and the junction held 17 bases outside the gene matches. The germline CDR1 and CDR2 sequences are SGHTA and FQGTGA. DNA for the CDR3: TGTGCCAGCAGCAAAACTTCCGGGGCGGGAGCAGCAACCGGGGAGCTGTTTTTT. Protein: CASSKTSGAGAATGELFF.

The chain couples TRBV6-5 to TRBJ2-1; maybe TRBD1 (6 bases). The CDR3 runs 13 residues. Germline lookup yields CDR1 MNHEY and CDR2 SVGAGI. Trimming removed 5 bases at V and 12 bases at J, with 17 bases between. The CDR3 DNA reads TGTGCCAGCAGTCCTGGGGGCCCACGGGGGCAGTTCTTC. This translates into CASSPGGPRGQFF.

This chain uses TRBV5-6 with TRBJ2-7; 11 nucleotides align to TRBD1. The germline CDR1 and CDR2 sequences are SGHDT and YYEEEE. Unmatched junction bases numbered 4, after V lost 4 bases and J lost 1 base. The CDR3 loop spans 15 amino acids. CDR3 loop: CASSPGQGASYEQYF. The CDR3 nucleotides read TGTGCCAGCAGCCCCGGACAGGGGGCTTCCTACGAGCAGTACTTC. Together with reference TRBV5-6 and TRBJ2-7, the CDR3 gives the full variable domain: DAGVTQSPTHLIKTRGQQVTLRCSPKSGHDTVSWYQQALGQGPQFIFQYYEEEERQRGNFPDRFSGHQFPNYSSELNVNALLLGDSALYLCASSPGQGASYEQYFGPGTRLTVT.

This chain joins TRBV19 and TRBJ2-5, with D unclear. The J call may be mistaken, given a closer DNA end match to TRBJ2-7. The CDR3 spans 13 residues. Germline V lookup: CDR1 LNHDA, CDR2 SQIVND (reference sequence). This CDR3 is CASSSLVGGEQYF. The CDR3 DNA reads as TGTGCCAGTAGTTCTCTGGTGGGCGGCGAGCAGTACTTC.

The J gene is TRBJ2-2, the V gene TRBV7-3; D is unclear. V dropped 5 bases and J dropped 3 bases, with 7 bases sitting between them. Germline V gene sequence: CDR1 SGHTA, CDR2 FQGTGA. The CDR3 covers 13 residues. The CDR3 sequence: CASSPQDTGELFF. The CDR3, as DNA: TGTGCCAGCAGCCCCCAGGACACCGGGGAGCTGTTTTTT.

This CDR3 reads CASSPQSATNEKLFF. The CDR3 region has the DNA TGTGCCAGCAGCCCACAATCAGCAACTAATGAAAAACTGTTTTTT. The rearrangement joins TRBV7-2 to TRBJ1-4, with D hard to call. The CDR3 consists of 15 residues. V was trimmed by 5 bases and J by 0 bases, leaving 10 bases between them. CDR1 and CDR2 (germline): SGHTA, FQGNSA.

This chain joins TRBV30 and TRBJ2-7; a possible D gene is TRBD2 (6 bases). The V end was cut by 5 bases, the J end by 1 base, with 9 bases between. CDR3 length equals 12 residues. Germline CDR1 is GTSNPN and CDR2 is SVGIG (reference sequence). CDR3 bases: TGTGCCTGGGGAGGGACTTCCTACGAGCAGTACTTC. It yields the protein CAWGGTSYEQYF.

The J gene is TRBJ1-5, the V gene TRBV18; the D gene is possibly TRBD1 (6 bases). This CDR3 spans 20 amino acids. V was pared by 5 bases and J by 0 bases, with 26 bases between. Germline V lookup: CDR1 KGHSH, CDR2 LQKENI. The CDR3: CASSYYRTEQLSYSNQPQHF. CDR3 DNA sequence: TGTGCCAGCTCATATTATAGGACAGAGCAACTTTCATATAGCAATCAGCCCCAGCATTTT.

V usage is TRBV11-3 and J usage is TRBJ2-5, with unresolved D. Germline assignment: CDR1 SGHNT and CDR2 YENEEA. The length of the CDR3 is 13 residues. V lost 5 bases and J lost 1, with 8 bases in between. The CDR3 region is CASSRGVQETQYF. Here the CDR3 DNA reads TGTGCCAGCAGCCGTGGGGTCCAAGAGACCCAGTACTTC. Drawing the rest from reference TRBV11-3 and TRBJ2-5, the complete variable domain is EAGVVQSPRYKIIEKKQPVAFWCNPISGHNTLYWYLQNLGQGPELLIRYENEEAVDDSQLPKDRFSAERLKGVDSTLKIQPAELGDSAVYLCASSRGVQETQYFGPGTRLLVL.

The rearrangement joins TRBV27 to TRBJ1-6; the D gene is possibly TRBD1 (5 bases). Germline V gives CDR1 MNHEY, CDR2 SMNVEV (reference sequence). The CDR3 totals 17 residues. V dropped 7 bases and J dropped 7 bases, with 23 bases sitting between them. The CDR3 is CASKLEGVMPRNSPLHF. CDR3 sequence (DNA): TGTGCCAGCAAGCTGGAAGGGGTTATGCCAAGGAATTCACCCCTCCACTTT.

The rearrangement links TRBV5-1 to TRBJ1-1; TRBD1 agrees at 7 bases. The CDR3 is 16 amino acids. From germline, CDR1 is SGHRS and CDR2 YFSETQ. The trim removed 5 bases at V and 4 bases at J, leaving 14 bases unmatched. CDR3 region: CASRPDTGQAPTEAFF. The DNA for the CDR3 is TGCGCCAGCAGACCCGATACAGGACAGGCGCCCACTGAAGCTTTCTTT.

CDR3 DNA sequence: TGTGCCAGCAGTGAAAGGGCAGGGAATAACTATGGCTACACCTTC. It encodes CASSERAGNNYGYTF. J is TRBJ1-2 and V is TRBV6-1, with a tentative D call TRBD1 (5 bases). The CDR3 spans 15 residues. Trimming left V 2 bases short and J 1 base short, with 11 bases between. Germline lookup yields CDR1 MNHNS and CDR2 SASEGT.

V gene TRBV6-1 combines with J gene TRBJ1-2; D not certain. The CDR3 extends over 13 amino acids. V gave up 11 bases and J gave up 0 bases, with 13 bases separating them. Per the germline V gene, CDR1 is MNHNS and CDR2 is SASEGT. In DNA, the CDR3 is TGTGCCTCCTCAAGGGAAACTAACTATGGCTACACCTTC. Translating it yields CASSRETNYGYTF.

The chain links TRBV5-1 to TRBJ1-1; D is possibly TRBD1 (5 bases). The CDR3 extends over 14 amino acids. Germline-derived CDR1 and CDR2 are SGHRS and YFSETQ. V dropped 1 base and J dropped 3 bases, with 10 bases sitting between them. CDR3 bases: TGCGCCAGCAGCTTGCGGGGCCTGGACACTGAAGCTTTCTTT. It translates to CASSLRGLDTEAFF.

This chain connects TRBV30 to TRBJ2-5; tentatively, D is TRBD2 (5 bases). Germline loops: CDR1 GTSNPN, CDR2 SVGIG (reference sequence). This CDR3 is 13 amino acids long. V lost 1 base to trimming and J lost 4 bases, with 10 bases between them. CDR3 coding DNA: TGTGCCTGGAGTGGAGGGCCTGGAGAGACCCAGTACTTC. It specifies CAWSGGPGETQYF.

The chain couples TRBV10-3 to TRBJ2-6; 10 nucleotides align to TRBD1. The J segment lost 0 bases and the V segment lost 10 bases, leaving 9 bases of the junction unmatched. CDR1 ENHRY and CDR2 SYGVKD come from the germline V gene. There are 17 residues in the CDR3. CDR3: CASSRDRGLSGANVLTF. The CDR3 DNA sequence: TGTGCCAGTAGCAGGGACAGGGGTCTCTCTGGGGCCAACGTCCTGACTTTC.

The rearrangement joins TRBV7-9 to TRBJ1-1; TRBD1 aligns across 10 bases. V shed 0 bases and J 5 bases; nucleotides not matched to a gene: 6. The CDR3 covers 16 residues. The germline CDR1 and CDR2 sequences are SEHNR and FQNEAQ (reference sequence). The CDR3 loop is CASSLARTGGGTEAFF. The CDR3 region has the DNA TGTGCCAGCAGCTTAGCCCGGACAGGGGGAGGGACTGAAGCTTTCTTT.